Detailed here is one TCR beta chain. The antigen remains undetermined. Germline values: CDR1 SGHRS, CDR2 YFSETQ. The CDR3 is 14 residues long. The record originates from a study of OX40 agonist ivuxolimab in advanced cancers. Study details: Patients were given ivuxolimab, an antibody that agonizes OX40 (CD134). Dose-escalation patients suffered from hepatocellular carcinoma, melanoma, renal cell or head and neck cancer. The study's findings and limits: On average, a greater number of expanded clones characterised CD8+ T cells relative to CD4+. The specificity for antigen of the expanded peripheral T cells was not determined.

Repertoires were generated with immunoSEQ multiplex PCR, while TCRdb's copy carries only in-frame clones and drops some. The sample includes more than 65,000 clones, 85% of them seen just once. The TCR comes from an adult with an advanced solid tumor such as melanoma, head and neck, liver or kidney cancer. Material: CD4+ or CD8+ T cells sorted from blood, obtained in a trial of the OX40 agonist ivuxolimab. The chain joins TRBV5-1 to TRBJ2-5; D might be TRBD1 (6 bases). The J call may be in error: the DNA end matches TRBJ2-7 better. The chain's CDR3 is CASSHGTPTYEQYF. The CDR3 DNA is TGCGCCAGCAGCCACGGGACACCAACCTACGAGCAGTACTTC.